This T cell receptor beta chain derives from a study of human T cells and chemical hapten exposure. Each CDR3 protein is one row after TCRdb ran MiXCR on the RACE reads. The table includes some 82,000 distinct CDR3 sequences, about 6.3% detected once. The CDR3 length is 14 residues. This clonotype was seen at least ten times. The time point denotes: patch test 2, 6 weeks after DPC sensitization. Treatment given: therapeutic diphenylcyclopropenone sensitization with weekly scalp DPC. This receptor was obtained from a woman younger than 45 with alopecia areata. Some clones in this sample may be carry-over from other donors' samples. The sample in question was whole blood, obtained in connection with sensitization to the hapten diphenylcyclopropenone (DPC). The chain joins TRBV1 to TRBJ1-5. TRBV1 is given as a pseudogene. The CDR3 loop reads CTSSQDQCNQPQHF. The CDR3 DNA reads TGCACCAGCAGCCAAGATCAGTGCAATCAGCCCCAGCATTTT.